These T cell receptor beta chains were read from a single sample in a study of neurological immune-mediated disorders. TCRdb independently ran MiXCR on the 5' RACE reads; one entry per CDR3 protein. Of tens of thousands of distinct CDR3 sequences in the sample, approximately 4.1% were seen once. Source material: PBMCs. The receptors stem from a man aged 25 to 40 with multiple sclerosis. Each CDR3 is given with its conserved first and last residue. The D gene is left open where the match is weak. Size is omitted from some rows. Given values are once, few, many or a class for expanded clones.

J gene | clone size | D gene | V gene | CDR3 DNA | CDR3 protein
TRBJ1-1 | many | NA | TRBV2 | TGTGCCAGCAGTGAAGGATGGACGGGAACTGAAGCTTTCTTT | CASSEGWTGTEAFF
TRBJ2-1 | many | TRBD2 | TRBV6-4 | TGTGCCAGCAGTGACGAGACTAGCGGGGGGCCGGATGAGCAGTTCTTC | CASSDETSGGPDEQFF
TRBJ2-7 | many | NA | TRBV6-1 | TGTGCCAGCAGTAAGCAGGGCTTCTACGAGCAGTACTTC | CASSKQGFYEQYF
TRBJ1-1 | NA | NA | TRBV6-5 | TGTGCCAGCACACGAGGGGTAATGAACACTGAAGCTTTCTTT | CASTRGVMNTEAFF
TRBJ2-5 | many | NA | TRBV5-6 | TGTGCCAGCAGCTTGGAACAGGGACAAGAGACCCAGTACTTC | CASSLEQGQETQYF
TRBJ1-4 | few | NA | TRBV5-8 | TGTGCCAGCAACTTGTTACCGGGTGAAAAACTGTTTTTT | CASNLLPGEKLFF
TRBJ2-3 | many | TRBD1 | TRBV4-1 | TGCGCCAGCAGCCAAAGACAGGGGGCGTCTGATACGCAGTATTTT | CASSQRQGASDTQYF
TRBJ2-3 | many | NA | TRBV20-1 | TGCAGTGCTAGAGATCGGCGTGAGGTGGATTTCGCAGATACGCAGTATTTT | CSARDRREVDFADTQYF
TRBJ2-5 | many | NA | TRBV20-1 | TGCAGTGGGCTACGGGGCCAAGAGACCCAGTACTTC | CSGLRGQETQYF
TRBJ2-1 | many | NA | TRBV28 | TGTGCCAGCAGTTTATACGGAGATTCCTACAATGAGCAGTTCTTC | CASSLYGDSYNEQFF
TRBJ2-6 | many | NA | TRBV20-1 | TGCAGTGCTAGAGTGAATCAACAGGGCACCTCTGGGGCCAACGTCCTGACTTTC | CSARVNQQGTSGANVLTF
TRBJ2-7 | many | NA | TRBV6-6 | TGTGCCAGCAGCCCCGACAGCTCCTACGAGCAGTACTTC | CASSPDSSYEQYF
TRBJ2-7 | many | NA | TRBV6-5 | TGTGCCAGCAGTTACCCTCACAGGGATCGGAACGAGCAGTACTTC | CASSYPHRDRNEQYF
TRBJ2-1 | many | NA | TRBV27 | TGTGCCAGCAGTTTCTTAGGTAATGAGCAGTTCTTC | CASSFLGNEQFF
TRBJ1-6 | many | TRBD1 | TRBV5-1 | TGCGCCAGCAGCTCTGGAGGGACAGCATTGAATTCACCCCTCCACTTT | CASSSGGTALNSPLHF
TRBJ2-7 | many | NA | TRBV3-1 | TGTGCCACCGAGGACTCCATGACCTACGAGCAGTACTTC | CATEDSMTYEQYF
TRBJ2-1 | many | TRBD2 | TRBV20-1 | TGCAGTGCTACCCGACTAGCGGGTACCTACAATGAGCAGTTCTTC | CSATRLAGTYNEQFF
TRBJ1-5 | many | TRBD1 | TRBV20-1 | TGCAGTGCCGCACGACAGGGGGCGGATCAGCCCCAGCATTTT | CSAARQGADQPQHF
TRBJ2-7 | many | NA | TRBV20-1 | TGCAGTGCGAGAGAACGACAGGACCCCTCCTACGAGCAGTACTTC | CSARERQDPSYEQYF
TRBJ1-3 | many | NA | TRBV12-3/TRBV12-4 | TGTGCCAGCAGGGACTTGCGGGGGGTCGGGAACACCATATATTTT | CASRDLRGVGNTIYF
TRBJ2-1 | many | NA | TRBV5-1 | TGCGCCAGCAGCCCCGAAGCGAGAGCGGTCGATGAGCAGTTCTTC | CASSPEARAVDEQFF
TRBJ2-1 | many | NA | TRBV2 | TGTGCCAGCAGTGAGTGGGTGGGGTCGGGCAATGAGCAGTTCTTC | CASSEWVGSGNEQFF
TRBJ2-7 | few | NA | TRBV7-9 | TGTGCCAGCAGCTTAGGCGGCAGGGAATACGAGCAGTACTTC | CASSLGGREYEQYF
TRBJ2-3 | NA | NA | TRBV14 | TGTGCCAGCAGATCGGAAGGGACAGATACGCAGTATTTT | CASRSEGTDTQYF
TRBJ2-7 | many | NA | TRBV29-1 | TGCAGCGTTAAGGCGGGTACCTACGAGCAGTACTTC | CSVKAGTYEQYF
TRBJ2-1 | many | TRBD2 | TRBV20-1 | TGCAGTGCTAGAGAGGCTAGCGGGGCCAAGCAGTTCTTC | CSAREASGAKQFF
TRBJ2-5 | many | NA | TRBV5-6 | TGTGCCAGCAGCTCGGGGGTGGGCCAAGAGACCCAGTACTTC | CASSSGVGQETQYF
TRBJ2-1 | many | NA | TRBV20-1 | TGCAGTGCTATCTGGCGGAGCTCCTACAATGAGCAGTTCTTC | CSAIWRSSYNEQFF
TRBJ1-2 | many | TRBD1 | TRBV7-2 | TGTGCCAGCAGGCGACAGACAGGGGGCAACTATGGCTACACCTTC | CASRRQTGGNYGYTF
TRBJ2-7 | many | NA | TRBV20-1 | TGCAGTGCTAGCAAGCGGGGCCAGGGGACCTACGAGCAGTACTTC | CSASKRGQGTYEQYF
TRBJ2-7 | many | NA | TRBV5-1 | TGCGCCAGCAGCATGGGGATAAATTCCTACGAGCAGTACTTC | CASSMGINSYEQYF
TRBJ2-3 | many | TRBD2 | TRBV10-3 | TGTGCCATCAGTGAGGGACTAGCGGGTAGCACAGATACGCAGTATTTT | CAISEGLAGSTDTQYF
TRBJ2-5 | many | NA | TRBV6-5 | TGTGCCAGCAGTTACTCAGCGGGCGCAGAGACCCAGTACTTC | CASSYSAGAETQYF
TRBJ2-7 | many | NA | TRBV27 | TGTGCCAGCAGCTCGACCCACGGCGCCTTCTACGAGCAGTACTTC | CASSSTHGAFYEQYF
TRBJ2-7 | few | TRBD1 | TRBV5-1 | TGCGCCAGCAGCGGGATCGGGACAGGGGAAGAGCAGTACTTC | CASSGIGTGEEQYF
TRBJ2-4 | many | NA | TRBV6-1 | TGTGCCAGCAGTACCAGGAAAGGCAAAAACATTCAGTACTTC | CASSTRKGKNIQYF
TRBJ2-5 | many | NA | TRBV27 | TGTGCCAGCAGCCCGGGACGGGCGGGAGAGACCCAGTACTTC | CASSPGRAGETQYF
TRBJ2-1 | many | TRBD2 | TRBV7-9 | TGTGCCAGCAGCCAAGCGTTAGCGGGGGATGACAATGAGCAGTTCTTC | CASSQALAGDDNEQFF
TRBJ2-1 | many | NA | TRBV2 | TGTGCCAGAACTCAACCCGGGAGCAATGAGCAGTTCTTC | CARTQPGSNEQFF
TRBJ1-2 | many | NA | TRBV3-1 | TGTGCCAGCAGTCGGGACGGTTTCTATGGCTACACCTTC | CASSRDGFYGYTF